Following are 14 T cell receptor beta chains from one sample sequenced in a study of T-cell memory formation after mild COVID-19. TCRdb fed the 5' RACE reads into MiXCR, producing one record per CDR3 protein. The data show 450,000 to 650,000 distinct CDR3 sequences, with about 20% seen just once and under 15% held by the top ten. The sample was PBMCs or a T cell subset sorted from them (not recorded which). These TCRs come from an adult woman who had mild COVID-19 (a few samples of this study predate the infection). Cell type and time point are not known.

The V and J genes are TRBV7-9 and TRBJ2-3; a possible D gene is TRBD2 (6 bases). The CDR3 is 17 amino acids. The germline V gene encodes CDR1 SEHNR and CDR2 FQNEAQ (reference sequence). The V gene lost 5 bases and the J gene lost 0 bases, with 18 bases spanning the gap. The CDR3 reads CASSISRMSGSTDTQYF. The CDR3 bases are TGTGCCAGCAGCATTAGCCGGATGAGCGGGAGCACAGATACGCAGTATTTT.

This chain's CDR3 is CASGPRVGEQFF. The CDR3 region has the DNA TGTGCCAGCGGTCCCAGGGTGGGCGAGCAGTTCTTC. The J gene is TRBJ2-1, the V gene TRBV6-1; TRBD1 might be the D (5 bases). Per germline, CDR1 MNHNS and CDR2 SASEGT. The CDR3 spans 12 residues. V lost 8 bases and J 10 bases, leaving 15 bases between the germline ends.

At least ten counts were recorded for this clonotype. The chain joins TRBV5-1 to TRBJ1-1; possibly TRBD1 for D (5 bases). The CDR3 loop spans 18 amino acids. V was clipped by 0 bases and J by 0 bases, with 18 bases between them. Per the germline V gene, CDR1 is SGHRS and CDR2 is YFSETQ. CDR3 loop: CASSLAPGGAYMNTEAFF. In DNA form, the CDR3 reads TGCGCCAGCAGCTTGGCCCCTGGGGGAGCTTACATGAACACTGAAGCTTTCTTT.

This clonotype was seen a handful of times. J is TRBJ1-5 and V is TRBV2; D unclear. Germline V gene data show CDR1 as SNHLY and CDR2 as FYNNEI. The CDR3 totals 12 residues. Trimming removed 1 base from V and 5 bases from J, with 3 bases in between. As DNA, the CDR3 is TGTGCCAGCAGTGAAGGGGATCAGCCCCAGCATTTT. This translates into CASSEGDQPQHF. Using reference TRBV2 and TRBJ1-5 for the parts outside the CDR3, the full variable domain is EPEVTQTPSHQVTQMGQEVILRCVPISNHLYFYWYRQILGQKVEFLVSFYNNEISEKSEIFDDQFSVERPDGSNFTLKIRSTKLEDSAMYFCASSEGDQPQHFGDGTRLSIL.

This clonotype was counted a few times. This chain's CDR3 is CASSQQGFGTEAFF. The DNA of the CDR3 is TGTGCCAGCAGTCAACAGGGGTTTGGCACTGAAGCTTTCTTT. The chain employs TRBV6-5 and TRBJ1-1; TRBD1 matches 7 bases. There are 14 residues in the CDR3. Germline trimming cut 5 bases from V and 4 bases from J; bases unmatched to any gene: 7. Per germline, CDR1 MNHEY and CDR2 SVGAGI.

This chain joins TRBV7-2 and TRBJ2-5, with 11 bases matching TRBD2. V shed 1 base, J shed 6 bases, and the junction held 4 bases outside the gene matches. This CDR3 has 15 amino acids. The germline gives CDR1 SGHTA, CDR2 FQGNSA. CDR3 loop: CASSLELAGAQTQYF. In DNA form, the CDR3 reads TGTGCCAGCAGCTTAGAACTAGCGGGAGCTCAGACCCAGTACTTC.

The V and J genes are TRBV5-6 and TRBJ2-2; D is unresolved. The germline V and J ends were trimmed by 6 bases and 0 bases, with 6 bases remaining between them. The germline V gene encodes CDR1 SGHDT and CDR2 YYEEEE. This CDR3 contains 13 residues. In DNA, the CDR3 is TGTGCCAGCACTGGGCCGAACACCGGGGAGCTGTTTTTT. Translated, it gives CASTGPNTGELFF.

The V gene is TRBV7-8, the J gene TRBJ2-5; tentative D call: TRBD2 (6 bases). V lost 3 bases and J lost 1, with 12 bases in between. The V gene's germline CDR1 is SGHVS and CDR2 FQNEAQ. This CDR3 spans 15 amino acids. The DNA for the CDR3 is TGTGCCAGCAGCTTCTCCTCGGGGGTCCAAGAGACCCAGTACTTC. Protein sequence: CASSFSSGVQETQYF.

This clonotype was seen ten or more times. The chain has TRBV4-3 and TRBJ2-1, with 13 bases matching TRBD2. There are 18 residues in the CDR3. V dropped 0 bases and J dropped 8; count of bases not matched to a gene: 10. Germline V gives CDR1 LGHNA, CDR2 YSLEER. The CDR3: CASSQDHPGTSGIDEQFF. The CDR3 nucleotides are TGCGCCAGCAGCCAAGATCATCCAGGGACTAGCGGGATCGATGAGCAGTTCTTC.

The V gene is TRBV7-9, the J gene TRBJ1-2; D may be TRBD1 (5 bases). The CDR3 has 14 residues. V was trimmed by 3 bases and J by 7 bases, leaving 15 bases between them. From germline, CDR1 is SEHNR and CDR2 FQNEAQ (reference sequence). The CDR3 DNA sequence: TGTGCCAGCAGCTTCCCGGGACTCGGGGTTGGCTACACCTTC. Amino acid sequence: CASSFPGLGVGYTF.

V is TRBV12-3 or TRBV12-4 and J is TRBJ1-5; D not resolved. This CDR3 has 14 residues. Trimming cost V 4 bases and J 3 bases, with 10 bases left between them. The CDR3 region is CASSYRLVNQPQHF. The CDR3 coding sequence is TGTGCCAGCAGTTACCGTTTAGTCAATCAGCCCCAGCATTTT.

This clonotype was seen repeatedly, ten times or more. The CDR3 DNA sequence: TGTGCCAGCAGTTTAAACCCCTCCTACAATGAGCAGTTCTTC. It yields the protein CASSLNPSYNEQFF. This chain connects TRBV12-3 or TRBV12-4 to TRBJ2-1; no definite D call. The CDR3 covers 14 residues. V was pared by 2 bases and J by 0 bases, with 5 bases between.

The sample holds a few counts of this clonotype. The chain joins TRBV3-1 to TRBJ1-2, with D perhaps matching TRBD1 (5 bases). V gave up 7 bases and J gave up 4 bases, with 16 bases separating them. The CDR3 is 14 amino acids. Germline V gene sequence: CDR1 LGHDT, CDR2 YNNKEL (reference sequence). The CDR3 bases are TGTGCCAGCACCTTCAGCGACAGTATCTATGGCTACACCTTC. Translated, it gives CASTFSDSIYGYTF.

This clonotype was seen only a few times. J is TRBJ2-3 and V is TRBV6-5; perhaps TRBD2 as D (5 bases). The germline V gene has CDR1 MNHEY and CDR2 SVGAGI. This CDR3 is built from 13 residues. Trimming stripped 5 bases from V and 2 bases from J, with 8 bases between. The CDR3 sequence: CASSPRATDTQYF. The CDR3 DNA sequence: TGTGCCAGCAGTCCGAGGGCCACAGATACGCAGTATTTT.